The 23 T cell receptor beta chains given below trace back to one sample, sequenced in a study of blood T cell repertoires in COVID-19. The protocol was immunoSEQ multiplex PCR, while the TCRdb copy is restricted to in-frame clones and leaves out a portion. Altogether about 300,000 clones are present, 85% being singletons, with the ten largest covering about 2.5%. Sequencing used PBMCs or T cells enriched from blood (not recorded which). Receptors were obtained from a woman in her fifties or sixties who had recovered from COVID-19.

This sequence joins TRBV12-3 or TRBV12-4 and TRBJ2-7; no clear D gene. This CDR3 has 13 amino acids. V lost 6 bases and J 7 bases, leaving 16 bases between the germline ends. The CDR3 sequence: CASSRAVDREQYF. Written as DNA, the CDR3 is TGTGCCAGCAGCCGCGCGGTCGACCGGGAGCAGTACTTC.

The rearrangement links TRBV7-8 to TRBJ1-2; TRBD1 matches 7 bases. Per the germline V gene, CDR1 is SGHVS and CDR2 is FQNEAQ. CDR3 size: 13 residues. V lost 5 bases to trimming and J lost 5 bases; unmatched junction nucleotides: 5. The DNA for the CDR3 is TGTGCCAGCAGCCCGAAGGGGGCTTATGGCTACACCTTC. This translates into CASSPKGAYGYTF.

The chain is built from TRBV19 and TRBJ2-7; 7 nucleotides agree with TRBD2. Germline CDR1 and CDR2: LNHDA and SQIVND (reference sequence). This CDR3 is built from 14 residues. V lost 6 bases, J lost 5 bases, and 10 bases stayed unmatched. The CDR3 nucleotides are TGTGCCAGTAGCCCCGGGGGGACTCTAAACGAGCAGTACTTC. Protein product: CASSPGGTLNEQYF.

CDR3 DNA: TGTGCCAGCAGCCAAGATCTTTCGGGCGAGCAGTACTTC. Protein product: CASSQDLSGEQYF. This chain links TRBV3-1 (or the pseudogene TRBV3-2) with TRBJ2-7; D remains unclear. The CDR3 sequence is 13 residues long. Trimming pared 0 bases from V and 6 bases from J, leaving 9 bases between. Germline loops: CDR1 LGHDT, CDR2 YNNKEL (reference sequence).

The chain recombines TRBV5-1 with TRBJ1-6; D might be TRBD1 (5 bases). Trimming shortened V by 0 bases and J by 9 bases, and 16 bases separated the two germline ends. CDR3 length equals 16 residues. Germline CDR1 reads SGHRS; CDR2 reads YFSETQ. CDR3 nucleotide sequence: TGCGCCAGCAGCTTGGAGGCGGGACGTTGGGGTTCACCCCTCCACTTT. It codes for CASSLEAGRWGSPLHF.

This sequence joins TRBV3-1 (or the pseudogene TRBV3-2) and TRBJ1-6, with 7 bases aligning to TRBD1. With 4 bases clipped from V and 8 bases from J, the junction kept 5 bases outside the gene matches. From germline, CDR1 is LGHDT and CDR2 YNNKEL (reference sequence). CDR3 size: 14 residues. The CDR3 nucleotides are TGTGCCAGCAGCCGAAAAGACAGGGATTCACCCCTCCACTTT. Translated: CASSRKDRDSPLHF.

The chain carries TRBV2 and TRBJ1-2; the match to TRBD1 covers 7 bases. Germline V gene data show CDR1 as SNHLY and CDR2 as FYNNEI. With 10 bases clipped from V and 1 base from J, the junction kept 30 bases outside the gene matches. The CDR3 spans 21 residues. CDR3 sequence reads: CATPGGWHTPSKKRSNYGYTF. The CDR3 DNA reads TGTGCCACCCCAGGGGGGTGGCACACCCCCTCCAAAAAACGCAGTAACTATGGCTACACCTTC. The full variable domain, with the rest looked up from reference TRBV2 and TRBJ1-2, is EPEVTQTPSHQVTQMGQEVILRCVPISNHLYFYWYRQILGQKVEFLVSFYNNEISEKSEIFDDQFSVERPDGSNFTLKIRSTKLEDSAMYFCATPGGWHTPSKKRSNYGYTFGSGTRLTVV.

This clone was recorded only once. The CDR3 here is CASSLASGRAYEQYF. The CDR3 DNA reads TGTGCCAGCAGCTTAGCTAGCGGGAGGGCCTACGAGCAGTACTTC. The V call is TRBV7-2, the J call TRBJ2-7; 11 bases fit TRBD2. This CDR3 spans 15 amino acids. The V gene end was trimmed by 0 bases and the J gene end by 2 bases; junction bases not matched to a gene: 0. Germline CDR1 reads SGHTA; CDR2 reads FQGNSA.

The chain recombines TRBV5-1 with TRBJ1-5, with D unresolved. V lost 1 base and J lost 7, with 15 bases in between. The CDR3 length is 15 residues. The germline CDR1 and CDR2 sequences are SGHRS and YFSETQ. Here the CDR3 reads CASSLSSGISQPQHF. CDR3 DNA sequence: TGCGCCAGCAGCTTGTCTTCCGGGATAAGCCAGCCCCAGCATTTT.

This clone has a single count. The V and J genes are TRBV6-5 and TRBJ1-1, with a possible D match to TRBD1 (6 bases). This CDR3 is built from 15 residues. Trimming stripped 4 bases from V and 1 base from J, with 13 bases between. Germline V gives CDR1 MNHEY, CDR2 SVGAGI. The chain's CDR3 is CASSSIGQPNTEAFF. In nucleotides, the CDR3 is TGTGCCAGCAGTTCGATCGGACAGCCGAACACTGAAGCTTTCTTT.

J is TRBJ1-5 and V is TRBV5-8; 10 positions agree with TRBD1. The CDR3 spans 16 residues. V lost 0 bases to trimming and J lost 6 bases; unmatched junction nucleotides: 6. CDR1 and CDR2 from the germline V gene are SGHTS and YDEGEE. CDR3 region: CASSLGQRTGGQPQHF. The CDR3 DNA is TGTGCCAGCAGCTTGGGCCAGAGGACAGGGGGTCAGCCCCAGCATTTT.

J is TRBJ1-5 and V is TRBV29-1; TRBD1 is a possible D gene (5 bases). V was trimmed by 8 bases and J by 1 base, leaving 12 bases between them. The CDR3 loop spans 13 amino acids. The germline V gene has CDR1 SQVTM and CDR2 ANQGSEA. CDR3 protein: CSPPQGSNQPQHF. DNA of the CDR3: TGCAGCCCCCCCCAGGGCAGCAATCAGCCCCAGCATTTT. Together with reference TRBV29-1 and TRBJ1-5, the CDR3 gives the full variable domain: SAVISQKPSRDICQRGTSLTIQCQVDSQVTMMFWYRQQPGQSLTLIATANQGSEATYESGFVIDKFPISRPNLTFSTLTVSNMSPEDSSIYLCSPPQGSNQPQHFGDGTRLSIL.

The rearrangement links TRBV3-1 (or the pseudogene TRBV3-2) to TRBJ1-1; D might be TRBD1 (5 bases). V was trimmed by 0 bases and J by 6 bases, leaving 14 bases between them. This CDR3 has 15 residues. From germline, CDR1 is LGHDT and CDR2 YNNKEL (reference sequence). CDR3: CASSQDRQGLSEAFF. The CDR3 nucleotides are TGTGCCAGCAGCCAAGACCGCCAGGGTTTATCTGAAGCTTTCTTT.

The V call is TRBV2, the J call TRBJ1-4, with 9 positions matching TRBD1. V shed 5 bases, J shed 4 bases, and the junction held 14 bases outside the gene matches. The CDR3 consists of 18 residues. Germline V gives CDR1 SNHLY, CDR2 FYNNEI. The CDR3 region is CASSPRLNRGPNNEKLFF. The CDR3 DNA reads TGTGCCAGCAGTCCAAGGCTGAACAGGGGGCCCAATAATGAAAAACTGTTTTTT.

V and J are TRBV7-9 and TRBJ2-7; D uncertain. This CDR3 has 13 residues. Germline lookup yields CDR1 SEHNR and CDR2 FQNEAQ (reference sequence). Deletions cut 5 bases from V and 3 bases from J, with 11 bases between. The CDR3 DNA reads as TGTGCCAGCAGCCCACCCGAGAGCTACGAGCAGTACTTC. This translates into CASSPPESYEQYF.

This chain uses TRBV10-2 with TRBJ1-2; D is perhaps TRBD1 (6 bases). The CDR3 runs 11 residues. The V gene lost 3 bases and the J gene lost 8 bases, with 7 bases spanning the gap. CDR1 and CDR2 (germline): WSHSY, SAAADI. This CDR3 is CASSDQGGYTF. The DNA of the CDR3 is TGCGCCAGCAGTGACCAGGGGGGCTACACCTTC.

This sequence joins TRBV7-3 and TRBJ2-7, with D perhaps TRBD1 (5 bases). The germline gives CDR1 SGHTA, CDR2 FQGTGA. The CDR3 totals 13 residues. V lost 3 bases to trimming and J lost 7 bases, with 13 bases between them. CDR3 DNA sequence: TGTGCCAGCAGCTTGGCAGGGTCTCGGGAGCAGTACTTC. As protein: CASSLAGSREQYF. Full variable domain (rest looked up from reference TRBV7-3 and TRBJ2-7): GAGVSQTPSNKVTEKGKYVELRCDPISGHTALYWYRQSLGQGPEFLIYFQGTGAADDSGLPNDRFFAVRPEGSVSTLKIQRTERGDSAVYLCASSLAGSREQYFGPGTRLTVT.

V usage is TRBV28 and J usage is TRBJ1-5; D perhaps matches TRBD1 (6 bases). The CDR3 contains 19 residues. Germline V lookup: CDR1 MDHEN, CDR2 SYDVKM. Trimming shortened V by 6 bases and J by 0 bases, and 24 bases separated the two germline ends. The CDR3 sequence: CASRPLTGTMFSSNQPQHF. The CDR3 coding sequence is TGTGCCAGCAGGCCACTCACAGGGACGATGTTTAGTAGCAATCAGCCCCAGCATTTT.

CDR3 DNA: TGTGCCAGTACCTGGGACAGCTATGGCTACACCTTC. This sequence encodes CASTWDSYGYTF. The V call is TRBV19, the J call TRBJ1-2, with 7 bases lining up with TRBD1. Germline V gene data show CDR1 as LNHDA and CDR2 as SQIVND (reference sequence). The CDR3 is 12 amino acids. Trimming cost V 7 bases and J 4 bases; bases outside gene matches: 3.

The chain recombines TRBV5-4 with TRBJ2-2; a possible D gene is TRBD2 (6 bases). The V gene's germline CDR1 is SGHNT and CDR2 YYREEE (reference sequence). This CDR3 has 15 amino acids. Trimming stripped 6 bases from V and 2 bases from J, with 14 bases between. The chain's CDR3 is CASIDGTYNTGELFF. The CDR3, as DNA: TGTGCCAGCATAGACGGGACTTACAACACCGGGGAGCTGTTTTTT.

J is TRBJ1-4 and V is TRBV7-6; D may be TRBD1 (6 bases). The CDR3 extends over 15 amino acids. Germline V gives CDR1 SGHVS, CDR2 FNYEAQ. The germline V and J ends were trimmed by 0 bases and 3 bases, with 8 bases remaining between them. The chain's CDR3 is CASSLAAGANEKLFF. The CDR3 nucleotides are TGTGCCAGCAGCTTAGCAGCAGGGGCTAATGAAAAACTGTTTTTT.

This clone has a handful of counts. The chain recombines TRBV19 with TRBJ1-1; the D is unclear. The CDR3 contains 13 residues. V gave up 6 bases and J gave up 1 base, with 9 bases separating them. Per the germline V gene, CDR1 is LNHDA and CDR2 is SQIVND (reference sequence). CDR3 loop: CASRKQWNTEAFF. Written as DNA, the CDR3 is TGTGCCAGTAGGAAACAGTGGAACACTGAAGCTTTCTTT.

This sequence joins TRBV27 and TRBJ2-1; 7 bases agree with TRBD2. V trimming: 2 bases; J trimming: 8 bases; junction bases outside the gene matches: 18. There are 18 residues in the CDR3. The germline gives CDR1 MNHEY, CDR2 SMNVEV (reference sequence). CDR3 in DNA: TGTGCCAGCAGTTTAAGGGCAGTTGCGGGAGATACGTATGATGAGCAGTTCTTC. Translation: CASSLRAVAGDTYDEQFF.